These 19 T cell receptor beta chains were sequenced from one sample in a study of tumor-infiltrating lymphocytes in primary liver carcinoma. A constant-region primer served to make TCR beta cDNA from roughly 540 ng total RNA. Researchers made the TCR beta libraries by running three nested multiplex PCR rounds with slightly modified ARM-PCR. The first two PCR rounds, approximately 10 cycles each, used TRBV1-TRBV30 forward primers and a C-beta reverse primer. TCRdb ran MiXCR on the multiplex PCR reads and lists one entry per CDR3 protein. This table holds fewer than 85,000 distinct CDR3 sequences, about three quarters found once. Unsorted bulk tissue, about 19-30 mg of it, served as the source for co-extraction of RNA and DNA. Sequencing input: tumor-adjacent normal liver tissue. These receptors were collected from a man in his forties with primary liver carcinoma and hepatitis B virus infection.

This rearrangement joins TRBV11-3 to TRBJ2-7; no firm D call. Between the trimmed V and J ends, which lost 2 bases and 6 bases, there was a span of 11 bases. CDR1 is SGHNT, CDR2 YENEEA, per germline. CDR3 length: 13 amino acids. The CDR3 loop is CASSLIPIGEQYF. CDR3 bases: TGTGCCAGCAGCTTAATACCCATCGGCGAGCAGTACTTC.

The CDR3 loop reads CSARVPRDFLSYEQYF. The CDR3 DNA is TGCAGTGCTAGAGTCCCCCGGGACTTCCTATCCTACGAGCAGTACTTC. This chain links TRBV20-1 with TRBJ2-7; possibly TRBD2 for D (6 bases). This CDR3 contains 16 residues. Germline V CDR1 and CDR2: DFQATT, SNEGSKA (reference sequence). V dropped 1 base and J dropped 1 base, with 17 bases sitting between them.

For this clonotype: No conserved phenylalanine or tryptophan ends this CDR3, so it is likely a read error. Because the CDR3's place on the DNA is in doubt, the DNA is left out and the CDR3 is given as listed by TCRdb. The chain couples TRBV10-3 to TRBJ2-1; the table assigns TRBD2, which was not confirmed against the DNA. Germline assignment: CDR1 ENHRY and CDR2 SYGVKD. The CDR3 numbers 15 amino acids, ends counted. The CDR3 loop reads CAILSSGLEGNEQSL.

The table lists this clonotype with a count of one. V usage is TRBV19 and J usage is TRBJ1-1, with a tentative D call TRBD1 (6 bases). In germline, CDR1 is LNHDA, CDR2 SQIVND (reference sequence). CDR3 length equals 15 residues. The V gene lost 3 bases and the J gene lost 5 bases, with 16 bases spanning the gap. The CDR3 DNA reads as TGTGCCAGTAGTATTCTCTGGTCAGGGGAAACTGAAGCTTTCTTT. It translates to CASSILWSGETEAFF.

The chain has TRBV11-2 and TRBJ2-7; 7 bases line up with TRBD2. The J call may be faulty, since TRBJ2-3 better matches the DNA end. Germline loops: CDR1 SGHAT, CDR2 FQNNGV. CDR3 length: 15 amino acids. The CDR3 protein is CASSRGTIGNYEQYF. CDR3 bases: TGTGCCAGCAGCCGAGGGACTATCGGGAACTACGAGCAGTATTTT.

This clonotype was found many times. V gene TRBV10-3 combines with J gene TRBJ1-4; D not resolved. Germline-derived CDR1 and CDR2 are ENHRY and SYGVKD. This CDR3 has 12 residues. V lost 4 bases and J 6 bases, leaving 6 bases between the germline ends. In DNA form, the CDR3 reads TGTGCCATCAGTGTCGGGGATGAAAAACTGTTTTTT. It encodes CAISVGDEKLFF.

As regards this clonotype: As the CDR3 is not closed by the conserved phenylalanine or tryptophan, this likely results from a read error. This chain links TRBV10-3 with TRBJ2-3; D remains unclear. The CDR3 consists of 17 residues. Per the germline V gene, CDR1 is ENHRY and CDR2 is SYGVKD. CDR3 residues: CDISESKSNPLIDTQYY. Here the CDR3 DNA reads TGTGACATTAGTGAGTCCAAGAGTAACCCTCTGATAGATACGCAGTATTAT.

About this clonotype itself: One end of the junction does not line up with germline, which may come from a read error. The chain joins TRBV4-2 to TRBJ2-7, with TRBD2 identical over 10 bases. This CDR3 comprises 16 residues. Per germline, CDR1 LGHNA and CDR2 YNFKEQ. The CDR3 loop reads CVSSQEITSGNYEKYF. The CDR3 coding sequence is TGTGTCAGCAGCCAAGAAATAACTAGCGGGAACTACGAGAAGTACTTC.

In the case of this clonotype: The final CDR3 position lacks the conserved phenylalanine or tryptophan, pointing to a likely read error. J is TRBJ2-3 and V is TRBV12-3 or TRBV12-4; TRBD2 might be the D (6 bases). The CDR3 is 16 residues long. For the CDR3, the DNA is TGTGTCAGCAGTCTTTCCTCGGCGGGACCCACAGATACGCAGTATTCT. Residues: CVSSLSSAGPTDTQYS.

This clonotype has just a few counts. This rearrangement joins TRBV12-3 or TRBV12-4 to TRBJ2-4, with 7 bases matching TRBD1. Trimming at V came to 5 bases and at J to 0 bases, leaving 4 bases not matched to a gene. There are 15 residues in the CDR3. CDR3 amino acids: CASSGTELAKNIQYF. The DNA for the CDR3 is TGTGCCAGCAGTGGGACAGAGCTAGCCAAAAACATTCAGTACTTC.

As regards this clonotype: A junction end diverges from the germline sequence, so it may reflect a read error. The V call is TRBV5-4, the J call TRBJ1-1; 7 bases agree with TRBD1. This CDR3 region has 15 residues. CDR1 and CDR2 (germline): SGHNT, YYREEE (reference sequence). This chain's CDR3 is CGSSLVGQGDTDAFF. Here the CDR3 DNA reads TGTGGCAGCAGCTTGGTCGGGCAGGGGGACACTGATGCTTTCTTT.

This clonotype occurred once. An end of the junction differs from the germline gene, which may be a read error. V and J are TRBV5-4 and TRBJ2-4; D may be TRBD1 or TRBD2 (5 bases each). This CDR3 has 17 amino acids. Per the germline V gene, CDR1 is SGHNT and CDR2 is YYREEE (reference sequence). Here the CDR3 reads CTSSPRTAGRVANIQYF. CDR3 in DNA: TGTACCAGCAGCCCCAGGACCGCGGGCAGGGTAGCGAACATTCAATACTTC. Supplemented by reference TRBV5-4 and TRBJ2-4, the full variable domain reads ETGVTQSPTHLIKTRGQQVTLRCSSQSGHNTVSWYQQALGQGPQFIFQYYREEENGRGNFPPRFSGLQFPNYSSELNVNALELDDSALYLCTSSPRTAGRVANIQYFGAGTRLSVL.

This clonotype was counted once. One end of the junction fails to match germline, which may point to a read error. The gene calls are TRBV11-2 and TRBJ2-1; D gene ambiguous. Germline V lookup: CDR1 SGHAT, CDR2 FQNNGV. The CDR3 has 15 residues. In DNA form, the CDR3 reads TGTGCTAGCAGCGACCCCCTGGGGTACTACAATGACCGGTTCTTC. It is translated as CASSDPLGYYNDRFF.

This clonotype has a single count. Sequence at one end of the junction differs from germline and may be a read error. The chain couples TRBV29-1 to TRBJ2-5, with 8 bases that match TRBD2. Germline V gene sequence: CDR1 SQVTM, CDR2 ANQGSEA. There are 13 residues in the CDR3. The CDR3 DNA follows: TGCAGCGTTGATGCGGGGGGCAGAGAGATCCAGTACTTC. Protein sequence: CSVDAGGREIQYF. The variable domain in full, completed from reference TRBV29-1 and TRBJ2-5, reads SAVISQKPSRDICQRGTSLTIQCQVDSQVTMMFWYRQQPGQSLTLIATANQGSEATYESGFVIDKFPISRPNLTFSTLTVSNMSPEDSSIYLCSVDAGGREIQYFGPGTRLLVL.

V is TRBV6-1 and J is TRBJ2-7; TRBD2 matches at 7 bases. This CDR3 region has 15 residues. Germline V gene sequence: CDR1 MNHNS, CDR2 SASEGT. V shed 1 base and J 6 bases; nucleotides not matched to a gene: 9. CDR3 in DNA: TGTGCCAGCAGTGAAGTGACTTGCGGGAGTGGCGAGCAGTACTTC. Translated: CASSEVTCGSGEQYF.

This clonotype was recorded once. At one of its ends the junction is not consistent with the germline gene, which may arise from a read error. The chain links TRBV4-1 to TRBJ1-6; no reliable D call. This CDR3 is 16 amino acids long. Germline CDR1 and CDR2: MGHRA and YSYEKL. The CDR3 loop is CASSQEEVSCNSPLQF. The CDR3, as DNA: TGCGCCAGCAGCCAAGAAGAGGTTTCCTGTAATTCACCCCTCCAATTT.

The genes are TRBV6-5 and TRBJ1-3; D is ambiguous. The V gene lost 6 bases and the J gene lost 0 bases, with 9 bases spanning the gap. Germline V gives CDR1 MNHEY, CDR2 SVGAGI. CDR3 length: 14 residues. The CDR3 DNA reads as TGTGCCAGCAGGCCCCAAGTCTCTGGAAACACCATATATTTT. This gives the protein CASRPQVSGNTIYF.

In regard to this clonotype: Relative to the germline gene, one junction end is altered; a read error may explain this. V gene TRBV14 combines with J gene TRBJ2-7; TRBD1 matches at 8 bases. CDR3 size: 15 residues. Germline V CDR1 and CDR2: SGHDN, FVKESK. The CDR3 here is CASRQGSGQVYEQYF. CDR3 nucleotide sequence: TGTGCCAGCAGGCAAGGATCGGGACAGGTCTACGAGCAGTACTTC. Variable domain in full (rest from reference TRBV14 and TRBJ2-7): EAGVTQFPSHSVIEKGQTVTLRCDPISGHDNLYWYRRVMGKEIKFLLHFVKESKQDESGMPNNRFLAERTGGTYSTLKVQPAELEDSGVYFCASRQGSGQVYEQYFGPGTRLTVT.

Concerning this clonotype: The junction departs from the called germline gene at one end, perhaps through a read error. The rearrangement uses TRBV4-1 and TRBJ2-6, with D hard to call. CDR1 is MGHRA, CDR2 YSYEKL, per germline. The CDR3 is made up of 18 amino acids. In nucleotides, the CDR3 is TGCGACAGCAGTCGAGGAATCCTCGAACTGTCTGGGACCAACGTCCTGACTTTC. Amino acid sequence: CDSSRGILELSGTNVLTF.